This entry features one TCR beta chain sequence. Its antigen is not known. This sample was taken from a study of cytomegalovirus exposure and HLA in healthy donors. The data were produced by immunoSEQ multiplex PCR, yet TCRdb's version contains in-frame clones alone and is incomplete. Of tens of thousands of clones listed, around 94% were seen once; the top ten hold around 3.5%. The CDR3 spans 21 residues. Trimming cost V 5 bases and J 3 bases, with 32 bases left between them. Germline CDR1 and CDR2: SNHLY and FYNNEI. The study, taken as a whole, reports: Cytomegalovirus-associated status was assigned to roughly 160 TCR beta chains. Most TCR sequences were uncommon, yet certain public TCRs appeared in many donors.

This chain uses TRBV2 with TRBJ2-1; a possible D gene is TRBD1 (9 bases). Sequencing was carried out using PBMCs. The TCR sequence derives from a woman between 18 and 30 years old in good health and CMV-seropositive. As DNA, the CDR3 is TGTGCCAGCAGTCCCCTATTAATAGGGACAGGGTTCGGGGGGGACTACAATGAGCAGTTCTTC. This translates into CASSPLLIGTGFGGDYNEQFF. The complete variable domain, with remaining parts taken from reference TRBV2 and TRBJ2-1, reads EPEVTQTPSHQVTQMGQEVILRCVPISNHLYFYWYRQILGQKVEFLVSFYNNEISEKSEIFDDQFSVERPDGSNFTLKIRSTKLEDSAMYFCASSPLLIGTGFGGDYNEQFFGPGTRLTVL.